Listed below are T cell receptor beta chains from one sample, sequenced in a study. TCRdb itself ran the RT-PCR reads through MiXCR, one entry per CDR3 protein. The sample lists more than 550,000 distinct CDR3 sequences; 13% to 15% were seen once. Sequenced material: memory CD4+ T cells from blood. Every receptor here comes from a female donor in good health, serving as a healthy control. The CDR3 runs from the conserved cysteine through the conserved F or W. Only some rows state a clone size, as once, few, many or a class for expanded clones.

J gene | V gene | clone size | CDR3 protein
TRBJ1-3 | TRBV30 | . | CAWSVPGNTIYF
TRBJ2-3 | TRBV20-1 | few | CSARDGTSVDTQYF
TRBJ2-7 | TRBV7-8 | few | CASSFVGLAGVLTTQYF
TRBJ1-5 | TRBV12-3/TRBV12-4 | few | CASSPDRGRGNQPQHF
TRBJ2-7 | TRBV3-1 | many | CASSQLPSSYEQYF
TRBJ2-3 | TRBV11-2 | few | CASSFEWGPYTDTQYF
TRBJ2-1 | TRBV20-1 | many | CSAPRLAGSYNEQFF
TRBJ2-5 | TRBV28 | many | CASSIPGLAEGETQYF
TRBJ2-1 | TRBV6-1 | . | CASSRKIDLEQFF
TRBJ1-2 | TRBV7-8 | . | CASSNPLNYGYTF
TRBJ2-1 | TRBV20-1 | many | CSASGRLEEQFF
TRBJ2-7 | TRBV4-2 | . | CASSLGALAGGYEQYF
TRBJ2-3 | TRBV18 | . | CASSPWRVDTQYF
TRBJ2-5 | TRBV10-3 | . | CAISKTSGREETQYF
TRBJ2-7 | TRBV7-2 | few | CASSFQEGPHEQYF
TRBJ1-1 | TRBV5-4 | . | CASSSAVQPNTEAFF
TRBJ2-5 | TRBV7-2 | . | CASSHPLGGETQYF
TRBJ2-5 | TRBV5-1 | few | CASSSGSAAVQETQYF
TRBJ1-3 | TRBV10-3 | . | CAISESRGRGNTTYF
TRBJ2-7 | TRBV4-3 | . | CASSRKTGRETYEQYF
TRBJ2-2 | TRBV5-5 | many | CASSLSFRVPGELFF
TRBJ1-3 | TRBV5-1 | many | CASSPMGVDSGNTIYF
TRBJ2-3 | TRBV6-6 | few | CASSYLGGRDTDTQYF
TRBJ2-2 | TRBV6-5 | many | CASRGGVDSQGGTGELFF
TRBJ2-3 | TRBV7-2 | . | CASSLAGLAGAFGADTQYF
TRBJ2-4 | TRBV4-3 | . | CASSQGGTLAKNIQYF
TRBJ2-2 | TRBV6-5 | many | CASSYSGGPANTGELFF
TRBJ2-7 | TRBV20-1 | . | CSARSPGSSYEQYF
TRBJ2-2 | TRBV12-3/TRBV12-4 | many | CASSSTGGGPGELFF
TRBJ2-7 | TRBV7-2 | many | CASSLESAGPYEQYF
TRBJ2-7 | TRBV6-5 | few | CASSYGLVGGRANEQYF
TRBJ2-4 | TRBV10-3 | . | CAISELAKNFQYF
TRBJ1-6 | TRBV18 | few | CASSRNSGTGDNSPLHF
TRBJ2-1 | TRBV2 | few | CASSVLGLRTNEQFF
TRBJ2-6 | TRBV6-6 | few | CASSYSTRNSGANVLTF
TRBJ2-2 | TRBV9 | few | CASSVGTGPNTGELFF
TRBJ2-7 | TRBV6-6 | . | CASSYSRPSIAAYEQYF
TRBJ1-5 | TRBV18 | . | CASSHSRGDQPQHF
TRBJ1-2 | TRBV7-9 | . | CASSPPGGQVYGYTF
TRBJ2-2 | TRBV12-3/TRBV12-4 | few | CASSTGRLTGELFF
TRBJ1-2 | TRBV7-2 | few | CASSLDFGGAGGYTF
TRBJ1-1 | TRBV3-1 | few | CASSQEFLMNTEAFF
TRBJ2-5 | TRBV4-1 | many | CASSHPRGQETQYF
TRBJ2-4 | TRBV20-1 | . | CSLTHIAKNIQYF
TRBJ2-3 | TRBV7-3 | many | CASSLNPGGITDTQYF